One T cell receptor (beta chain) is described in this entry. The data were taken from a study of sequential checkpoint blockade in melanoma. About the study: First-line arms were nivolumab then ipilimumab, or the reverse, randomized 1:1. Maintenance nivolumab came after either treatment sequence.

Treatment denoted: randomized to nivolumab then ipilimumab (arm A) or the reverse (arm B). Live CD3+CD8+ CD19− CD56− cells were sorted from PBMCs. Germline CDR1 reads SEHNR; CDR2 reads FQNEAQ (reference sequence). Deletions cut 1 base from V and 3 bases from J, with 12 bases between. The length of the CDR3 is 15 residues. The data were produced by immunoSEQ multiplex PCR, yet TCRdb's version contains in-frame clones alone and is incomplete. The data hold 25,000 to 35,000 clones, with 83% observed a single time. This specimen was CD8+ T cells sorted from blood (inferred from file names), taken from a patient given nivolumab and ipilimumab in sequence. This TCR was recovered from a human donor with melanoma. The chain combines TRBV7-9 with TRBJ1-1, with D possibly being TRBD1 (6 bases). CDR3 sequence (DNA): TGTGCCAGCAGCTTAGACCAGGGGTTAGACACTGAAGCTTTCTTT. The encoded protein is CASSLDQGLDTEAFF.